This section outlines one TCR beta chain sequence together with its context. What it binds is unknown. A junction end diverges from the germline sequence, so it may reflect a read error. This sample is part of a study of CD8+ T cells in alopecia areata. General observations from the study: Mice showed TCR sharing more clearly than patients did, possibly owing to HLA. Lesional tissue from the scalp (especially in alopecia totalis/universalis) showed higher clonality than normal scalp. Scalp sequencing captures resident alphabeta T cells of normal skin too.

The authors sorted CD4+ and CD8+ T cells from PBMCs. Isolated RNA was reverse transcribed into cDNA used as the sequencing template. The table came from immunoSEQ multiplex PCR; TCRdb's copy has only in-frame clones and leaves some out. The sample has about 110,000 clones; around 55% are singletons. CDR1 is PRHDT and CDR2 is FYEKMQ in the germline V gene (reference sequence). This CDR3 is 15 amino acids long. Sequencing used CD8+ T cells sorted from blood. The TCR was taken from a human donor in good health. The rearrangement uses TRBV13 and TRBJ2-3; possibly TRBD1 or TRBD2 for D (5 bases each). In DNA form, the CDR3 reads TGTGCCAGCAGCCTAGGGACCCCCGAAGAGGATACGCAGTATTTT. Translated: CASSLGTPEEDTQYF.